The clone carrying this TCR beta chain was recorded once. Profiled with immunoSEQ multiplex PCR; TCRdb holds only in-frame clones, not every one. The table includes about 130,000 clones, 80% to 90% detected once. Germline V gives CDR1 SGHDT, CDR2 YYEEEE. Trimming removed 4 bases from V and 1 base from J; junction bases left unmatched: 12. The CDR3 runs 17 residues. The data were taken from a study of blood T cell repertoires in COVID-19. Study-wide context: Collection of acute and convalescent COVID-19 samples took place in the United States, Italy and Spain. Nucleic acid was either cDNA or gDNA, and it came from T cells, B-cell-depleted T cells, or PBMCs.

The sequence was obtained from a woman in her sixties or seventies with acute or convalescent COVID-19. The chain couples TRBV5-6 to TRBJ2-3, with 7 bases lining up with TRBD2. The sequenced sample consisted of peripheral blood. The CDR3 DNA is TGTGCCAGCAGCCCCCCGTCGTCGGGAGGCCGCACAGATACGCAGTATTTT. Its protein is CASSPPSSGGRTDTQYF.